These 4 T cell receptor beta chains were all obtained from the same sample, sequenced in a study of shared clonotypes between healthy human individuals. Assay: immunoSEQ multiplex PCR; the TCRdb copy retains only in-frame clones and omits some. Of approximately 2,000,000 clones listed, 92% are singletons. Sequenced sample: naive CD4+ T cells from PBMCs. Subset given: CD45RA+ positively selected. The receptors were sampled from a man in his late teens or twenties in good health. Some clones in this sample may be carry-over from other donors' samples.

The chain links TRBV5-4 to TRBJ2-5; TRBD1 matches at 8 bases. V was pared by 0 bases and J by 5 bases, with 6 bases of the junction left unmatched. Germline V gene sequence: CDR1 SGHNT, CDR2 YYREEE (reference sequence). The length of the CDR3 is 15 residues. The CDR3 loop reads CASSLASGGAETQYF. Written as DNA, the CDR3 is TGTGCCAGCAGCTTGGCGTCAGGGGGCGCGGAGACCCAGTACTTC. The full variable domain, completed using reference TRBV5-4 and TRBJ2-5, is ETGVTQSPTHLIKTRGQQVTLRCSSQSGHNTVSWYQQALGQGPQFIFQYYREEENGRGNFPPRFSGLQFPNYSSELNVNALELDDSALYLCASSLASGGAETQYFGPGTRLLVL.

The V call is TRBV28, the J call TRBJ2-1; D may be TRBD1 (5 bases). The CDR3 runs to 13 residues. Deletions cut 6 bases from V and 5 bases from J, with 11 bases between. CDR1 and CDR2 (germline): MDHEN, SYDVKM. The CDR3 loop reads CASSMGRHNEQFF. For the CDR3, the DNA is TGTGCCAGCAGCATGGGGCGGCACAATGAGCAGTTCTTC.

The chain joins TRBV7-9 to TRBJ2-7, with 14 nucleotides matching TRBD2. Trimming took 5 bases from V and 6 from J; bases not matched to a gene: 12. Germline V gives CDR1 SEHNR, CDR2 FQNEAQ (reference sequence). The CDR3 sequence is 17 residues long. The CDR3 DNA follows: TGTGCCAGCAGCCGCCTCGACGCAGGGACTAGCGGGAGCGAGCAGTACTTC. Translation: CASSRLDAGTSGSEQYF.

This chain joins TRBV7-3 and TRBJ2-2, with 9 bases lining up with TRBD2. Germline assignment: CDR1 SGHTA and CDR2 FQGTGA. V lost 4 bases and J lost 6; bases outside the gene matches: 3. This CDR3 has 14 amino acids. The CDR3 coding sequence is TGTGCCAGCAGCTCTATAGCGGGAGCCGGGGAGCTGTTTTTT. Its translation: CASSSIAGAGELFF.